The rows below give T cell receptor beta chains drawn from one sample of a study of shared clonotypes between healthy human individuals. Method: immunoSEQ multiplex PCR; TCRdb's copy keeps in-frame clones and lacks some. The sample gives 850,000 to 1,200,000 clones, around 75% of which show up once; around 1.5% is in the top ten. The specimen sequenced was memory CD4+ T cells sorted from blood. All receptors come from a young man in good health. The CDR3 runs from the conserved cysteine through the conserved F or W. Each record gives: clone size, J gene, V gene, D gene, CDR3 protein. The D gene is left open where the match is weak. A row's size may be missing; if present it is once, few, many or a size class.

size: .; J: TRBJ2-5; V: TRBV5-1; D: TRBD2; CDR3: CASSLGLAGKSQETQYF
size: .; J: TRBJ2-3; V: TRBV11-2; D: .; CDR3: CASSLLVGTDTQYF
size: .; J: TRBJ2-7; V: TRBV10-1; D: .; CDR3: CASSEFVGDSYEQYF
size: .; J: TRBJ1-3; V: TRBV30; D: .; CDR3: CAWRRPGPNGNTIYF
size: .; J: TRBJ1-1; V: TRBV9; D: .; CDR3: CASSVAPGPETEAFF
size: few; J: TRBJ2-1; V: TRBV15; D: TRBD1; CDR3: CATSRVTPGTGNYNEQFF
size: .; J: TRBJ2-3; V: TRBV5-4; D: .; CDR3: CASSLDQGNTQYF
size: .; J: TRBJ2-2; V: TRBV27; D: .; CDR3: CASSFATSPRGTGELFF
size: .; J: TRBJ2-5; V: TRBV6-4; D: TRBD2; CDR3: CASSYGGAMTQYF
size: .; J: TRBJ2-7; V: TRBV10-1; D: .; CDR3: CASSEKAGGSEQYF
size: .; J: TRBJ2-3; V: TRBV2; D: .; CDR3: CASSGVPGALSTDTQYF
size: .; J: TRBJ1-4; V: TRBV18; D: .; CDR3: CASSPATVTEKLFF
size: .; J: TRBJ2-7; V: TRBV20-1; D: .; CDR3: CSAVTGYEQYF
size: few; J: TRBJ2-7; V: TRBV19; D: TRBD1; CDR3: CASSAKTGYSYEQYF
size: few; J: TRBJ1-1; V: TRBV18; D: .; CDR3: CASSPGHPNTEAFF
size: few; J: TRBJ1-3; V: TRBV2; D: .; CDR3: CASRPQGIGPVGNTIYF
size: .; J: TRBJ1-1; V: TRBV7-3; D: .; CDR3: CASSRDRNTEAFF
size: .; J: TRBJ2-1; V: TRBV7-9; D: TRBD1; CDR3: CASSNIRDSNEQFF
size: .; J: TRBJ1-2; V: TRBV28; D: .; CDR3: CASSLGLRYGYTF
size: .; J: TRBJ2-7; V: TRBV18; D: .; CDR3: CASSPRQGHEQYF
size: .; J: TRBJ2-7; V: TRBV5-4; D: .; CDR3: CASSSPQGSDEQYF
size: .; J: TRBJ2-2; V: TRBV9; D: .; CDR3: CASSVIENTGELFF
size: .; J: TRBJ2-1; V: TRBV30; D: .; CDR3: CAWRSSSLGNEQFF
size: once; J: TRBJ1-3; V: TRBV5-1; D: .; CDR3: CASSLEGSGNTIYF
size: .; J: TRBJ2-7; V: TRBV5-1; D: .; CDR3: CASSPGHLSSYEQYF
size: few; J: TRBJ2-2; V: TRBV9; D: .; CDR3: CASSVPPSRGADTGELFF
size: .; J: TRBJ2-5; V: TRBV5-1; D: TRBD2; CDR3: CASSYSGLAGGGETQYF
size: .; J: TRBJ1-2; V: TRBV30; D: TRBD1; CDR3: CAWGGQAGNYGYTF
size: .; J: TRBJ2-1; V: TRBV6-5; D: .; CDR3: CASRYRAGVYNEQFF
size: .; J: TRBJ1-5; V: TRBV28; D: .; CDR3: CASSGGGSGLRPQHF
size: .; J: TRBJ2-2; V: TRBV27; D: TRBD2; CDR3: CASSSTSGGDTGELFF
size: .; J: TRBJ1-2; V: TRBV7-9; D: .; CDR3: CASSLDVSGYTF
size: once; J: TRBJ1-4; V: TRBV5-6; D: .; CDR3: CASSSPHGTNEKLFF
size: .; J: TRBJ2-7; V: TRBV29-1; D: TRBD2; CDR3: CSVDSGLAGDYEQYF
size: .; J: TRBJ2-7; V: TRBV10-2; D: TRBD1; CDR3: CASSKPGQGSREQYF
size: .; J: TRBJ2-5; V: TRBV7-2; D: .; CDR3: CASSLQEGRTETQYF
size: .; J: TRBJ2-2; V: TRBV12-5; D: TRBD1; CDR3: CASGLTMLGQGDTGELFF
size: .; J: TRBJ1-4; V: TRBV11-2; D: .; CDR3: CASSSRGRTNEKLFF
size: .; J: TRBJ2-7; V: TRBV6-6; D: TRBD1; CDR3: CASSSGTGYYEQYF
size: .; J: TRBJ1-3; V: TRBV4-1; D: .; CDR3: CASSPRSAGSGNTIYF
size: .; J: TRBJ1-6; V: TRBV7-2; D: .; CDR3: CASSFVLGELSPLHF
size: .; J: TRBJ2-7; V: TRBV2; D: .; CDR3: CASRYRPDTAYEQYF
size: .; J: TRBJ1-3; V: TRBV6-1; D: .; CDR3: CASSVNRGAGNTIYF
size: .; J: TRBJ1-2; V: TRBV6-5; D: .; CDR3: CASSRGVDYGYTF
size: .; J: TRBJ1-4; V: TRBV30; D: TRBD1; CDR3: CAWSPGQGNEKLFF
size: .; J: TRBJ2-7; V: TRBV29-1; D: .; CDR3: CSVEEADEQYF
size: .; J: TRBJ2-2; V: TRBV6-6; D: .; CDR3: CAIQGGPITGELFF
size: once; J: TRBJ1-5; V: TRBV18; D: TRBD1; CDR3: CASSPPGQGKSQPQHF
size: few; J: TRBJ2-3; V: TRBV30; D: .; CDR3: CAWRRQGNTDTQYF
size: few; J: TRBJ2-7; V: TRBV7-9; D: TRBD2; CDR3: CASSLKLAGGEQYF
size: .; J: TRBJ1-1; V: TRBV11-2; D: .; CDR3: CASSGRPMTWGTEAFF
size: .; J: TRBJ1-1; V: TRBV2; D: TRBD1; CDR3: CLSRQGGTEAFF
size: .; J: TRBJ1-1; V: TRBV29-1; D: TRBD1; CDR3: CSVATGDTEAFF
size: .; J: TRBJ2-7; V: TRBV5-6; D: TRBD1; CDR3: CASSTTGGTTYEQYF
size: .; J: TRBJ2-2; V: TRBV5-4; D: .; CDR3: CASSLGGPGELFF
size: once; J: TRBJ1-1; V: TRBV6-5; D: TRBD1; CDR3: CASSKPTGFSTEAFF